These 21 T cell receptor beta chains were sequenced from one sample in a study of T-cell reconstitution after alpha-beta-depleted transplantation in children. Preparation of the TCRbeta library used unique molecular identifiers. TCRdb re-derived calls from the PCR reads in MiXCR, one entry per CDR3 protein. Found here are hundreds of thousands of distinct CDR3 sequences, roughly 11% of them singletons; the top ten hold approximately 28%. The sequencing here drew on PBMCs, taken before TCRalphabeta/CD19-depleted stem cell transplant. These receptors all come from a child under three years old with acute myeloid leukemia, due to receive a stem cell transplant.

This clonotype was seen many times. The chain has TRBV4-2 and TRBJ2-7; TRBD2 agrees at 9 bases. Germline CDR1 is LGHNA and CDR2 is YNFKEQ. The CDR3 length is 16 residues. V was clipped by 3 bases and J by 3 bases; unmatched bases: 9. In DNA form, the CDR3 reads TGTGCCAGCAGCCAGTCCGGGACTAGCAGTTTCTACGAGCAGTACTTC. Translated, it gives CASSQSGTSSFYEQYF.

There are many counts of this clonotype. CDR3 nucleotide sequence: TGCAGTGCTAGGACAGGGGGCAACGGGGAGCTGTTTTTT. Its protein product is CSARTGGNGELFF. The rearrangement joins TRBV20-1 to TRBJ2-2; 10 positions agree with TRBD1. Trimming cost V 3 bases and J 7 bases; bases outside gene matches: 2. Germline CDR1 DFQATT, CDR2 SNEGSKA (reference sequence). The CDR3 sequence is 13 residues long.

This clonotype was recorded a few times. This chain links TRBV18 with TRBJ2-3, with D perhaps TRBD2 (6 bases). The V gene lost 0 bases and the J gene lost 4 bases, with 14 bases spanning the gap. CDR1 is KGHSH and CDR2 is LQKENI in the germline V gene. This CDR3 contains 16 residues. The CDR3 DNA reads as TGTGCCAGCTCACCACCGGCAACAGGAGGGGCAGATACGCAGTATTTT. The encoded protein is CASSPPATGGADTQYF.

The sample holds one count of this clonotype. A much larger clone is a single base away; this may be a read error. This rearrangement joins TRBV5-1 to TRBJ1-2; D might be TRBD1 (5 bases). Germline loops: CDR1 SGHRS, CDR2 YFSETQ. Between the trimmed V and J ends, which lost 7 bases and 12 bases, there was a span of 25 bases. The CDR3 runs 14 residues. CDR3: CASHPFAGTTGDTF. DNA for the CDR3: TGCGCCAGCCACCCATTTGCGGGGACTACAGGCGACACCTTC. The full variable domain, its missing parts supplied by reference TRBV5-1 and TRBJ1-2, is KAGVTQTPRYLIKTRGQQVTLSCSPISGHRSVSWYQQTPGQGLQFLFEYFSETQRNKGNFPGRFSGRQFSNSRSEMNVSTLELGDSALYLCASHPFAGTTGDTFGSGTRLTVV.

This clonotype appeared many times. The chain recombines TRBV6-2 or TRBV6-3 with TRBJ2-5, with 7 bases lining up with TRBD1. The CDR3 is 18 amino acids. The ends lost 8 bases at V and 0 bases at J; junction bases unmatched: 18. Germline V lookup: CDR1 MNHEY, CDR2 SVGEGT. CDR3 loop: CASGQLQNRGIYQETQYF. Here the CDR3 DNA reads TGTGCCAGCGGCCAACTCCAGAACAGGGGTATATACCAAGAGACCCAGTACTTC.

At least ten counts were recorded for this clonotype. J is TRBJ2-3 and V is TRBV20-1, with D hard to call. The germline V and J ends were trimmed by 6 bases and 3 bases, with 13 bases remaining between them. This CDR3 is 13 amino acids long. The germline V gene encodes CDR1 DFQATT and CDR2 SNEGSKA (reference sequence). The CDR3 loop is CSALMGTTDTQYF. CDR3 DNA sequence: TGCAGTGCCCTAATGGGTACGACAGATACGCAGTATTTT.

This clonotype was picked up many times. CDR3 coding DNA: TGTGCCAGCAGCTTAGCGGGAGGGCCCCAATACGAGCAGTACTTC. This sequence encodes CASSLAGGPQYEQYF. J is TRBJ2-7 and V is TRBV7-2, with 7 bases fitting TRBD2. The CDR3 consists of 15 residues. After removal of 0 bases from V and 4 bases from J, the junction contained 6 bases not matched to a gene. Germline V gene lookup returns CDR1 SGHTA and CDR2 FQGNSA.

With respect to this clonotype: Just one base apart from a much larger clone, this may be a read error. The CDR3 DNA sequence: TGTGCCATCAGTGAGCCCCGCGCAGATACGCAGTTTTTT. It yields the protein CAISEPRADTQFF. J is TRBJ2-3 and V is TRBV10-3; D is uncertain. CDR3 length: 13 amino acids. Germline-derived CDR1 and CDR2 are ENHRY and SYGVKD.

There are many counts of this clonotype. This chain's CDR3 is CASRSQSGTGGWYGYTF. The CDR3 bases are TGTGCCAGCAGGAGTCAATCGGGTACGGGGGGATGGTATGGCTACACCTTC. V and J are TRBV28 and TRBJ1-2; D perhaps matches TRBD1 (5 bases). The germline V and J ends were trimmed by 6 bases and 5 bases, with 25 bases remaining between them. This CDR3 has 17 amino acids. Germline V gene lookup returns CDR1 MDHEN and CDR2 SYDVKM.

At least ten counts were recorded for this clonotype. This sequence joins TRBV7-8 and TRBJ2-1; 7 nucleotides agree with TRBD2. With 7 bases clipped from V and 8 bases from J, the junction kept 20 bases outside the gene matches. The CDR3 extends over 17 amino acids. CDR1 is SGHVS and CDR2 is FQNEAQ in the germline V gene. The CDR3 nucleotides read TGTGCCAGCACCCTAGGGGTAGGGTCAGCGGGGTGGGATGAGCAGTTCTTC. This codes for CASTLGVGSAGWDEQFF.

This clonotype was seen many times. The chain uses TRBV6-5 and TRBJ2-7; 7 bases map to TRBD2. V lost 7 bases to trimming and J lost 4 bases; unmatched junction nucleotides: 1. Germline CDR1 MNHEY, CDR2 SVGAGI. The CDR3 sequence is 11 residues long. The CDR3 loop is CASKRGYEQYF. The CDR3 DNA follows: TGTGCCAGCAAGCGGGGTTACGAGCAGTACTTC.

V and J are TRBV29-1 and TRBJ1-2; possible D gene TRBD1, 6 bases. This CDR3 region has 15 residues. With 5 bases removed from V and 2 bases from J, the gap between germline ends came to 18 bases. Germline CDR1 and CDR2: SQVTM and ANQGSEA. The CDR3: CSVPEADTGNYGYTF. The CDR3 DNA reads as TGCAGCGTTCCCGAGGCCGATACAGGGAACTATGGCTACACCTTC.

This clonotype was picked up many times. V usage is TRBV4-3 and J usage is TRBJ1-4; D is unclear. Looked up from germline, CDR1 is LGHNA and CDR2 is YSLEER. Deletions cut 0 bases from V and 4 bases from J, with 12 bases between. The CDR3 is 16 residues long. This CDR3 is CASSQDPAAFNEKLFF. CDR3 nucleotides: TGCGCCAGCAGCCAAGATCCGGCAGCATTTAATGAAAAACTGTTTTTT.

Regarding this clonotype: A read error is possible here, since a much larger clone lies one base away. The chain has TRBV5-1 and TRBJ2-5; D gene ambiguous. The CDR3 is 15 amino acids. Germline V gives CDR1 SGHRS, CDR2 YFSETQ. CDR3 sequence: CASSLALGNQVTQYF. CDR3 nucleotides: TGCGCCAGCAGCTTGGCTCTAGGTAACCAAGTGACCCAGTACTTC.

The gene calls are TRBV5-6 and TRBJ1-2, with D possibly TRBD1 on 6 matching bases. This CDR3 region has 13 residues. From germline, CDR1 is SGHDT and CDR2 YYEEEE. Trimming removed 3 bases from V and 8 bases from J, with 14 bases in between. DNA for the CDR3: TGTGCCAGCAGCTCAACAGGGAACGGGGGCTACACCTTC. This gives the protein CASSSTGNGGYTF.

This clonotype has ten or more counts. This chain joins TRBV11-2 and TRBJ1-2; D may be TRBD1 (6 bases). Trimming pared 5 bases from V and 3 bases from J, leaving 16 bases between. The CDR3 contains 15 residues. Germline-derived CDR1 and CDR2 are SGHAT and FQNNGV. CDR3 DNA sequence: TGTGCCAGCAGCCCGATCAGGACAGATGACTATGGCTACACCTTC. Amino acid sequence: CASSPIRTDDYGYTF.

This clonotype was observed at least ten times. This chain joins TRBV15 and TRBJ2-7, with 8 positions matching TRBD2. The CDR3 sequence is 16 residues long. The germline V gene has CDR1 LNHNV and CDR2 YYDKDF (reference sequence). J was trimmed by 2 bases and V by 1 base; bases with no gene match: 7. Written as DNA, the CDR3 is TGTGCCACCAGCAGAGGAAAGCGGGAGAGAGCCTACGAGCAGTACTTC. Translating gives CATSRGKRERAYEQYF.

At least ten counts were recorded for this clonotype. The CDR3 is CASSLGGSLRNEQFF. The CDR3 region has the DNA TGTGCCAGCAGCTTAGGTGGGAGCTTGAGAAATGAGCAGTTCTTC. This sequence joins TRBV7-2 and TRBJ2-1; tentatively, D is TRBD2 (5 bases). CDR1 is SGHTA, CDR2 FQGNSA, per germline. This CDR3 contains 15 residues. Trimming took 1 base from V and 7 from J, leaving 14 bases between them.

This clonotype was observed many times. The chain employs TRBV28 and TRBJ2-7; D is possibly TRBD2 (6 bases). The CDR3 covers 15 residues. Trimming stripped 6 bases from V and 1 base from J, with 16 bases between. CDR1 is MDHEN and CDR2 is SYDVKM in the germline V gene. The CDR3 loop is CASSPGGAESYEQYF. DNA of the CDR3: TGTGCCAGCAGCCCCGGAGGGGCTGAATCCTACGAGCAGTACTTC.

The chain recombines TRBV7-2 with TRBJ2-3; 9 positions agree with TRBD2. Looked up from germline, CDR1 is SGHTA and CDR2 is FQGNSA. This CDR3 has 17 residues. Germline trimming cut 3 bases from V and 1 base from J; bases unmatched to any gene: 8. The CDR3 loop reads CASSLGPSGVGTDTQYF. The DNA for the CDR3 is TGTGCCAGCAGCTTGGGCCCTAGCGGGGTGGGCACAGATACGCAGTATTTT.

As for this clonotype: This may stem from a read error, because a much larger clone lies one nucleotide away. This chain joins TRBV20-1 and TRBJ2-5; 12 positions agree with TRBD2. The CDR3 covers 15 residues. Trimming took 5 bases from V and 5 from J; bases not matched to a gene: 9. Germline loops: CDR1 DFQATT, CDR2 SNEGSKA (reference sequence). DNA for the CDR3: TGCAGTGCTGAGAAGACTAGCGGGAGCTTGGAGACCCAGTACTTC. Encoded protein: CSAEKTSGSLETQYF.